The clone carrying this TCR beta chain was detected only a few times. Trimming removed 11 bases at V and 2 bases at J, with 13 bases between. Germline V gene data show CDR1 as WNHNN and CDR2 as SYGVQD (reference sequence). This CDR3 region has 13 residues. Through MiXCR, TCRdb re-clonotyped the PCR reads. The table shows more than 25,000 clones, with 7% to 9% occurring only once. All patients reached thyroid surgery having received no treatment beforehand. This record comes from a study of metastatic and nonmetastatic thyroid tumors. The rearrangement links TRBV10-1 to TRBJ2-1; D is ambiguous. The source of this sequence is a female donor with papillary thyroid cancer or a benign thyroid nodule (not recorded which). Some clones in this sample may be carry-over from other donors' samples. The specimen was blood. CDR3 in amino acids: CAPRTPAYNEQFF. The CDR3 DNA reads as TGCGCCCCACGGACCCCAGCCTACAATGAGCAGTTCTTC.